This TCR beta chain was identified during a study of identical twins. This clonotype came up a few times. V was cut by 2 bases and J by 5 bases, with 13 bases left in between. The CDR3 totals 14 residues. CDR1 is DFQATT, CDR2 SNEGSKA, per germline (reference sequence). TCRdb re-derived calls from the 5' RACE reads in MiXCR, one entry per CDR3 protein. The table shows some 730,000 distinct CDR3 sequences, with over 15% occurring only once. The same data also contributed to another study, on T cells expressing NK-cell markers.

The V call is TRBV20-1, the J call TRBJ2-1; D is perhaps TRBD2 (6 bases). The sequencing input was PBMCs. The TCR was taken from a woman aged 18-29 years in good health. The CDR3 DNA reads TGCAGTGCTAGACCTGGACTAACCAACAATGAGCAGTTCTTC. Amino acids: CSARPGLTNNEQFF.